The rows below give T cell receptor beta chains drawn from one sample of a study of tumor-infiltrating lymphocytes in oesophageal squamous cell carcinoma. Each CDR3 protein is one row after TCRdb ran MiXCR on the PCR reads. Of 15,000 to 20,000 distinct CDR3 sequences listed, about 50% are singletons. Source material: esophageal tumor tissue. The receptors originated from a male donor with esophageal squamous cell carcinoma. Both conserved end residues are part of each CDR3. Each record gives: clone size, CDR3 length, J gene, D gene, V gene, CDR3 protein, CDR3 DNA. A D gene is named only where the DNA matches it firmly. Size is stated for part of the rows, as once, few or many counts, or as a class when the clone is expanded.

clone_size: many; cdr3_length: 15; j_call: TRBJ2-7; d_call: .; v_call: TRBV5-6; cdr3_aa: CASTLRTRGRYEQYF; cdr3_nt: TGTGCCAGCACCCTCAGGACCAGGGGGAGGTACGAGCAGTACTTC
clone_size: .; cdr3_length: 12; j_call: TRBJ2-1; d_call: .; v_call: TRBV11-1; cdr3_aa: CASSLPDNEQFF; cdr3_nt: TGTGCCAGCAGCTTACCCGACAATGAGCAGTTCTTC
clone_size: few; cdr3_length: 16; j_call: TRBJ2-1; d_call: TRBD2; v_call: TRBV7-2; cdr3_aa: CASRGTSGENYNEQFF; cdr3_nt: TGTGCCAGCCGTGGGACTAGCGGAGAGAACTACAATGAGCAGTTCTTC
clone_size: .; cdr3_length: 15; j_call: TRBJ2-3; d_call: .; v_call: TRBV12-3/TRBV12-4; cdr3_aa: CASRRGERSTDTQYF; cdr3_nt: TGTGCCAGCAGAAGAGGAGAAAGGAGCACAGATACGCAGTATTTT
clone_size: .; cdr3_length: 16; j_call: TRBJ2-1; d_call: TRBD2; v_call: TRBV7-3; cdr3_aa: CASSSQRTSSYNEQFF; cdr3_nt: TGTGCCAGCAGCTCCCAACGGACTAGCTCCTACAATGAGCAGTTCTTC
clone_size: .; cdr3_length: 15; j_call: TRBJ2-3; d_call: TRBD2; v_call: TRBV28; cdr3_aa: CASSLTSGVGDTQYF; cdr3_nt: TGTGCCAGCAGTTTGACTAGCGGGGTTGGAGATACGCAGTATTTT
clone_size: .; cdr3_length: 17; j_call: TRBJ2-1; d_call: TRBD1; v_call: TRBV11-2; cdr3_aa: CASSFEALRQGGNEQFF; cdr3_nt: TGTGCCAGCAGCTTTGAAGCCCTGAGACAGGGTGGAAATGAGCAGTTCTTC
clone_size: .; cdr3_length: 16; j_call: TRBJ1-3; d_call: .; v_call: TRBV7-6; cdr3_aa: CASSLFSPETGNTIYF; cdr3_nt: TGTGCCAGCAGCTTATTCTCTCCTGAAACTGGAAACACCATATATTTT
clone_size: .; cdr3_length: 15; j_call: TRBJ1-1; d_call: .; v_call: TRBV6-1; cdr3_aa: CASSDFRDSPTEAFF; cdr3_nt: TGTGCCAGCAGTGATTTCCGGGACTCCCCCACTGAAGCTTTCTTT
clone_size: .; cdr3_length: 10; j_call: TRBJ2-1; d_call: .; v_call: TRBV20-1; cdr3_aa: CSARVDEQFF; cdr3_nt: TGCAGTGCTAGAGTCGATGAGCAGTTCTTC
clone_size: .; cdr3_length: 15; j_call: TRBJ2-2; d_call: TRBD1; v_call: TRBV5-4; cdr3_aa: CASSSQGAWTGELFF; cdr3_nt: TGTGCCAGCAGCTCTCAGGGGGCATGGACCGGGGAGCTGTTTTTT
clone_size: .; cdr3_length: 15; j_call: TRBJ2-5; d_call: .; v_call: TRBV7-6; cdr3_aa: CASSLALARQETQYF; cdr3_nt: TGTGCCAGCAGCTTAGCGCTTGCACGACAAGAGACCCAGTACTTC
clone_size: few; cdr3_length: 11; j_call: TRBJ2-3; d_call: .; v_call: TRBV27; cdr3_aa: CASSTTDTQYF; cdr3_nt: TGTGCCAGCAGTACCACAGATACGCAGTATTTT
clone_size: .; cdr3_length: 14; j_call: TRBJ2-1; d_call: .; v_call: TRBV7-8; cdr3_aa: CASSLRDGVNEQFF; cdr3_nt: TGTGCCAGCAGCCTCCGGGACGGAGTCAATGAGCAGTTCTTC
clone_size: many; cdr3_length: 15; j_call: TRBJ2-5; d_call: .; v_call: TRBV15; cdr3_aa: CATSRGAGATETQYF; cdr3_nt: TGTGCCACCAGCAGAGGAGCAGGGGCCACGGAGACCCAGTACTTC
clone_size: .; cdr3_length: 15; j_call: TRBJ2-4; d_call: TRBD1; v_call: TRBV7-4; cdr3_aa: CASSKGTGGTGELYF; cdr3_nt: TGTGCCAGCAGCAAGGGGACAGGGGGCACTGGGGAGCTGTACTTC
clone_size: .; cdr3_length: 15; j_call: TRBJ2-3; d_call: TRBD1; v_call: TRBV28; cdr3_aa: CASTAGTGRTDTQYF; cdr3_nt: TGTGCCAGCACCGCCGGGACAGGGAGAACAGATACGCAGTATTTT
clone_size: many; cdr3_length: 15; j_call: TRBJ1-2; d_call: .; v_call: TRBV7-9; cdr3_aa: CASSLAPLNPYGYTF; cdr3_nt: TGTGCCAGCAGCTTAGCCCCCCTGAATCCCTATGGCTACACCTTC
clone_size: .; cdr3_length: 12; j_call: TRBJ2-7; d_call: TRBD2; v_call: TRBV7-8; cdr3_aa: CATSGTGYEQYF; cdr3_nt: TGTGCTACGAGCGGGACCGGTTACGAGCAGTACTTC
clone_size: many; cdr3_length: 14; j_call: TRBJ2-5; d_call: .; v_call: TRBV5-8; cdr3_aa: CAINLAAAQETQYF; cdr3_nt: TGTGCCATCAACCTTGCAGCGGCGCAAGAGACCCAGTACTTC
clone_size: .; cdr3_length: 12; j_call: TRBJ1-1; d_call: .; v_call: TRBV11-2; cdr3_aa: CASSSTYSQAFF; cdr3_nt: TGTGCCAGCAGCTCTACCTATTCCCAAGCTTTCTTT
clone_size: few; cdr3_length: 17; j_call: TRBJ2-1; d_call: TRBD2; v_call: TRBV7-6; cdr3_aa: CASSLGTSGRGTGEQFF; cdr3_nt: TGTGCCAGCAGCTTAGGGACTAGCGGGAGGGGGACAGGGGAGCAGTTCTTC
clone_size: .; cdr3_length: 14; j_call: TRBJ1-1; d_call: .; v_call: TRBV7-4; cdr3_aa: CASSEKTVNTEAFF; cdr3_nt: TGTGCCAGCAGCGAAAAGACAGTGAACACTGAAGCTTTCTTT
clone_size: .; cdr3_length: 16; j_call: TRBJ2-1; d_call: TRBD1; v_call: TRBV24-1; cdr3_aa: CATSDPSGTARNEQFF; cdr3_nt: TGTGCCACCAGTGACCCGTCCGGGACAGCTCGAAATGAGCAGTTCTTC
clone_size: many; cdr3_length: 15; j_call: TRBJ2-7; d_call: TRBD2; v_call: TRBV10-2; cdr3_aa: CASSGTSVITYEQYF; cdr3_nt: TGCGCCAGCAGTGGGACTAGCGTAATTACCTACGAGCAGTACTTC
clone_size: .; cdr3_length: 16; j_call: TRBJ2-4; d_call: .; v_call: TRBV7-2; cdr3_aa: CASSLTGQSTKNIQYF; cdr3_nt: TGTGCCAGCAGCTTAACGGGGCAAAGCACCAAAAACATTCAGTACTTC
clone_size: .; cdr3_length: 11; j_call: TRBJ2-7; d_call: .; v_call: TRBV7-6; cdr3_aa: CASSLVREQYF; cdr3_nt: TGTGCCAGCAGCTTAGTCCGGGAGCAGTACTTC
clone_size: many; cdr3_length: 14; j_call: TRBJ1-4; d_call: .; v_call: TRBV10-3; cdr3_aa: CAISEPRAGEKLFF; cdr3_nt: TGTGCCATCAGTGAGCCCAGGGCGGGGGAAAAACTGTTTTTT
clone_size: medium-sized; cdr3_length: 15; j_call: TRBJ2-3; d_call: TRBD1; v_call: TRBV6-1; cdr3_aa: CASSKRQGGTDTQYF; cdr3_nt: TGTGCCAGCAGCAAACGACAGGGGGGCACAGATACGCAGTATTTT
clone_size: .; cdr3_length: 15; j_call: TRBJ2-3; d_call: TRBD1; v_call: TRBV7-9; cdr3_aa: CASSWGGTGTDTQYF; cdr3_nt: TGTGCCAGCAGTTGGGGAGGGACAGGGACAGATACGCAGTATTTT
clone_size: .; cdr3_length: 16; j_call: TRBJ2-3; d_call: .; v_call: TRBV6-1; cdr3_aa: CASSARIGLSTDTQYF; cdr3_nt: TGTGCCAGCAGTGCTCGTATCGGGCTTAGCACAGATACGCAGTATTTT
clone_size: .; cdr3_length: 16; j_call: TRBJ1-4; d_call: .; v_call: TRBV7-8; cdr3_aa: CASSLSGVVTNEKLFF; cdr3_nt: TGTGCCAGCAGCTTAAGTGGCGTTGTAACTAATGAAAAACTGTTTTTT
clone_size: .; cdr3_length: 18; j_call: TRBJ1-6; d_call: .; v_call: TRBV7-6; cdr3_aa: CASSLGPQVGTIYYEQYF; cdr3_nt: TGTGCCAGCAGCTTGGGGCCCCAGGTCGGGACTATATACTACGAGCAGTACTTT
clone_size: few; cdr3_length: 16; j_call: TRBJ1-2; d_call: .; v_call: TRBV9; cdr3_aa: CASSASLSARGYGYTF; cdr3_nt: TGTGCCAGCAGCGCTAGTCTATCCGCCAGGGGCTATGGCTACACCTTC
clone_size: medium-sized; cdr3_length: 14; j_call: TRBJ2-1; d_call: .; v_call: TRBV7-2; cdr3_aa: CASGTRGTYNEQFF; cdr3_nt: TGTGCCAGCGGAACAAGGGGCACTTACAATGAGCAGTTCTTC
clone_size: .; cdr3_length: 12; j_call: TRBJ2-3; d_call: .; v_call: TRBV6-6; cdr3_aa: CASTRTTDTQYF; cdr3_nt: TGTGCCAGCACCCGCACGACGGATACGCAGTATTTT
clone_size: .; cdr3_length: 14; j_call: TRBJ2-3; d_call: .; v_call: TRBV6-2/TRBV6-3; cdr3_aa: CASSYYSYTDTQYF; cdr3_nt: TGTGCCAGCAGTTACTACTCCTACACAGATACGCAGTATTTT
clone_size: large; cdr3_length: 15; j_call: TRBJ2-3; d_call: .; v_call: TRBV7-3; cdr3_aa: CASSLIGGKADTQYF; cdr3_nt: TGTGCCAGCAGCTTAATCGGCGGGAAGGCAGATACGCAGTATTTT
clone_size: .; cdr3_length: 15; j_call: TRBJ2-3; d_call: TRBD1; v_call: TRBV7-8; cdr3_aa: CASSQRDSRADTQYF; cdr3_nt: TGTGCCAGCAGCCAAAGGGACAGCAGAGCCGATACGCAGTATTTT
clone_size: few; cdr3_length: 15; j_call: TRBJ2-3; d_call: .; v_call: TRBV7-3; cdr3_aa: CASSLTGASTDTQYF; cdr3_nt: TGTGCCAGCAGCTTAACCGGGGCTAGCACAGATACGCAGTATTTT
clone_size: medium-sized; cdr3_length: 12; j_call: TRBJ1-2; d_call: TRBD1; v_call: TRBV7-9; cdr3_aa: CASSTGVGGYTF; cdr3_nt: TGTGCCAGCAGCACAGGGGTCGGGGGCTACACCTTC
clone_size: medium-sized; cdr3_length: 13; j_call: TRBJ2-1; d_call: .; v_call: TRBV7-6; cdr3_aa: CASSLDINNEQFF; cdr3_nt: TGTGCCAGCAGCTTAGACATAAACAATGAGCAGTTCTTC
clone_size: .; cdr3_length: 13; j_call: TRBJ2-7; d_call: .; v_call: TRBV28; cdr3_aa: CASIPSAGYEQYF; cdr3_nt: TGTGCCAGCATCCCCAGCGCCGGCTACGAGCAGTACTTC
clone_size: .; cdr3_length: 14; j_call: TRBJ2-5; d_call: .; v_call: TRBV7-2; cdr3_aa: CASSSPTRSETQYF; cdr3_nt: TGTGCCAGCAGCTCCCCGACTAGATCGGAGACCCAGTACTTC
clone_size: large; cdr3_length: 13; j_call: TRBJ2-2; d_call: .; v_call: TRBV7-2; cdr3_aa: CASSLAIAGELFF; cdr3_nt: TGTGCCAGCAGCTTAGCGATCGCCGGGGAGCTGTTTTTT
clone_size: .; cdr3_length: 18; j_call: TRBJ2-1; d_call: TRBD1; v_call: TRBV7-9; cdr3_aa: CASSWDSLERLLYNEQFF; cdr3_nt: TGTGCCAGCAGTTGGGACAGCCTTGAGCGGCTGCTGTACAATGAGCAGTTCTTC
clone_size: once; cdr3_length: 15; j_call: TRBJ2-4; d_call: TRBD2; v_call: TRBV12-3/TRBV12-4; cdr3_aa: CASRERASGKDTQYF; cdr3_nt: TGTGCCAGCAGGGAAAGGGCTAGCGGGAAAGATACGCAGTACTTC
clone_size: few; cdr3_length: 12; j_call: TRBJ2-1; d_call: .; v_call: TRBV20-1; cdr3_aa: CSASEARNEQFF; cdr3_nt: TGCAGTGCTAGCGAAGCTCGGAATGAGCAGTTCTTC
clone_size: .; cdr3_length: 16; j_call: TRBJ1-1; d_call: TRBD1; v_call: TRBV12-3/TRBV12-4; cdr3_aa: CASSLRKGARSTEAFF; cdr3_nt: TGTGCCAGCAGTTTAAGAAAGGGGGCGCGTAGCACTGAAGCTTTCTTT
clone_size: many; cdr3_length: 15; j_call: TRBJ1-1; d_call: TRBD1; v_call: TRBV5-1; cdr3_aa: CASSLVDRVNTEAFF; cdr3_nt: TGCGCCAGCAGCTTGGTAGACAGGGTGAACACTGAAGCTTTCTTT
clone_size: .; cdr3_length: 13; j_call: TRBJ2-3; d_call: .; v_call: TRBV28; cdr3_aa: CASSFRLTDTQYF; cdr3_nt: TGTGCCAGCAGTTTCCGACTTACAGATACGCAGTATTTT
clone_size: .; cdr3_length: 16; j_call: TRBJ2-3; d_call: .; v_call: TRBV7-2; cdr3_aa: CASSPGGGRAADTQYF; cdr3_nt: TGTGCCAGCAGCCCCGGGGGCGGGAGAGCAGCAGATACGCAGTATTTT
clone_size: once; cdr3_length: 14; j_call: TRBJ2-3; d_call: .; v_call: TRBV12-3/TRBV12-4; cdr3_aa: CASSFGVSPDTQYF; cdr3_nt: TGTGCCAGCAGTTTTGGGGTCTCGCCAGATACGCAGTATTTT
clone_size: .; cdr3_length: 12; j_call: TRBJ2-1; d_call: .; v_call: TRBV6-2/TRBV6-3; cdr3_aa: CASRDGYNEQFF; cdr3_nt: TGTGCCAGCAGAGACGGGTACAATGAGCAGTTCTTC
clone_size: .; cdr3_length: 13; j_call: TRBJ2-5; d_call: TRBD1; v_call: TRBV6-2/TRBV6-3; cdr3_aa: CASRDRGQETQYF; cdr3_nt: TGTGCCAGCAGGGACAGGGGGCAAGAGACCCAGTACTTC